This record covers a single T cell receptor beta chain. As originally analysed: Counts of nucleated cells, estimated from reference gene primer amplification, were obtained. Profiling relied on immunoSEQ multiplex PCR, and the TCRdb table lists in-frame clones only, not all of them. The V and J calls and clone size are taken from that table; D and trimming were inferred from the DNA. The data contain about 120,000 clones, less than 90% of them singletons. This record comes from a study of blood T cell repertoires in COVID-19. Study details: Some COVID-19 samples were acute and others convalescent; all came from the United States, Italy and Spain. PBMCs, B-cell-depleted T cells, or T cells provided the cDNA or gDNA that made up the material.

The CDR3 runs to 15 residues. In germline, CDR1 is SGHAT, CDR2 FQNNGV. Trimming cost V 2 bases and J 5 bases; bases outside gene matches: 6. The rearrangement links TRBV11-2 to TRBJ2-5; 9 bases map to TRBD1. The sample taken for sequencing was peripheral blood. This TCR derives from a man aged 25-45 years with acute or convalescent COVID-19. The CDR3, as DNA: TGTGCCAGCAGCTTACAACAGGGGGCAGGCGAGACCCAGTACTTC. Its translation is CASSLQQGAGETQYF.